The 14 T cell receptor beta chains below all came from one sample that was sequenced in a study of blood T cells in healthy people across ages. A sample-barcoded 5' primer and a J-beta primer mix were used in a second PCR of about 6 to 11 cycles. MiXCR, applied by TCRdb to the 5' RACE reads, yields one record per CDR3 protein. The sample contains roughly 1.5 million distinct CDR3 sequences, approximately 42% of which appear only once. Sequencing was carried out using blood. These receptors all come from a woman aged 18-29 years in good health.

V gene TRBV21-1 combines with J gene TRBJ1-2. TRBV21-1 is a pseudogene locus. CDR3 length equals 15 residues. The chain's CDR3 is CASSKSGTLAYGYTF. In DNA form, the CDR3 reads TGTGCCAGCAGCAAATCTGGCACCTTGGCCTATGGCTACACCTTC.

This clonotype has just one count. The chain uses TRBV4-3 and TRBJ1-4; maybe TRBD1 (5 bases). This CDR3 is built from 14 residues. Germline CDR1 and CDR2: LGHNA and YSLEER. V lost 1 base, J lost 9 bases, and 12 bases lay in between. The CDR3 bases are TGCGCCAGCAGCCAAGGGGACCCAGGAAAAAAACTGTTTTTT. The encoded protein is CASSQGDPGKKLFF.

The chain is built from TRBV7-9 and TRBJ1-1, with 7 positions matching TRBD1. Germline CDR1 and CDR2: SEHNR and FQNEAQ (reference sequence). Trimming took 6 bases from V and 4 from J; bases not matched to a gene: 8. The CDR3 is 14 residues long. The CDR3 coding sequence is TGTGCCAGCAGTTTTAATTCAGGGGGCACTGAAGCTTTCTTT. Its protein product is CASSFNSGGTEAFF. The variable domain in full, completed from reference TRBV7-9 and TRBJ1-1, reads DTGVSQNPRHKITKRGQNVTFRCDPISEHNRLYWYRQTLGQGPEFLTYFQNEAQLEKSRLLSDRFSAERPKGSFSTLEIQRTEQGDSAMYLCASSFNSGGTEAFFGQGTRLTVV.

The chain combines TRBV7-2 with TRBJ2-7; 8 nucleotides match TRBD1. Trimming cost V 8 bases and J 3 bases; bases outside gene matches: 9. Per germline, CDR1 SGHTA and CDR2 FQGNSA. The CDR3 contains 14 residues. The CDR3 region has the DNA TGTGCCAGCGTTGGCAGGGGGCGCAGCTACGAGCAGTACTTC. It is translated as CASVGRGRSYEQYF.

This clonotype showed up just a few times. CDR3 nucleotide sequence: TGTGCCCTCGCAAAGGAAATCCAAGAGACCCAGTACTTC. As protein: CALAKEIQETQYF. This chain joins TRBV2 and TRBJ2-5; no firm D call. The CDR3 covers 13 residues. Trimming removed 11 bases at V and 1 base at J, with 14 bases between. Germline V gene lookup returns CDR1 SNHLY and CDR2 FYNNEI.

The genes are TRBV25-1 and TRBJ2-2; D may be TRBD1 or TRBD2 (6 bases each). There are 13 residues in the CDR3. In germline, CDR1 is MGHDK, CDR2 SYGVNS. The V end lost 2 bases, the J end lost 6 bases, and 7 bases lay between the germline ends. The DNA of the CDR3 is TGTGCCAGCAGTGAACGGGGGCCCGGGGAGCTGTTTTTT. Its translation is CASSERGPGELFF.

The genes are TRBV7-2 and TRBJ2-7, with 9 bases fitting TRBD2. CDR3 length: 15 residues. The J segment lost 3 bases and the V segment lost 1 base, leaving 4 bases of the junction unmatched. In germline, CDR1 is SGHTA, CDR2 FQGNSA. DNA for the CDR3: TGTGCCAGCAGCTTAGTGGGACTAGCTTTCTACGAGCAGTACTTC. This gives the protein CASSLVGLAFYEQYF.

This chain uses TRBV7-9 with TRBJ2-3; 7 nucleotides align to TRBD2. Losses at the gene ends were 2 bases for V and 7 bases for J; bases not matched to a gene: 6. This CDR3 is built from 14 residues. Germline CDR1 and CDR2: SEHNR and FQNEAQ (reference sequence). This CDR3 reads CASSLRDYYNTQYF. Written as DNA, the CDR3 is TGTGCCAGCAGCTTAAGGGACTACTATAATACGCAGTATTTT.

This clonotype was detected a few times. The rearrangement uses TRBV7-2 and TRBJ1-1; D unclear. Trimming pared 2 bases from V and 4 bases from J, leaving 11 bases between. CDR1 is SGHTA and CDR2 is FQGNSA in the germline V gene. The CDR3 is 14 residues long. This chain's CDR3 is CASSLYPTRTEAFF. CDR3 DNA sequence: TGTGCCAGCAGCTTATACCCAACTCGCACTGAAGCTTTCTTT.

The chain links TRBV11-2 to TRBJ2-3; the D gene is possibly TRBD1 (6 bases). V dropped 1 base and J dropped 0 bases, with 20 bases sitting between them. The CDR3 length is 19 residues. Germline V CDR1 and CDR2: SGHAT, FQNNGV. CDR3 sequence (DNA): TGTGCCAGCAGCTTAGTTCGGCAGGGGATAATTTCTAGCACAGATACGCAGTATTTT. The encoded protein is CASSLVRQGIISSTDTQYF.

The sample holds a few counts of this clonotype. CDR3 protein: CASSALDRAYGYTF. The CDR3 DNA is TGTGCCAGCTCAGCTTTGGACAGGGCCTATGGCTACACCTTC. This chain uses TRBV7-2 with TRBJ1-2, with 8 bases fitting TRBD1. V lost 8 bases, J lost 4 bases, and 9 bases stayed unmatched. The germline gives CDR1 SGHTA, CDR2 FQGNSA. The CDR3 runs to 14 residues.

The chain joins TRBV27 to TRBJ1-2, with a weak D call TRBD1 (6 bases). Looked up from germline, CDR1 is MNHEY and CDR2 is SMNVEV (reference sequence). CDR3 size: 14 residues. V was trimmed by 5 bases and J by 4 bases, leaving 14 bases between them. CDR3 sequence (DNA): TGTGCCAGCAGTAGTGGGGGGCAGGGCTATGGCTACACCTTC. This sequence encodes CASSSGGQGYGYTF.

The chain recombines TRBV10-3 with TRBJ1-6; 9 nucleotides line up with TRBD1. The CDR3 extends over 14 amino acids. The germline gives CDR1 ENHRY, CDR2 SYGVKD. Trimming took 5 bases from V and 7 from J; bases not matched to a gene: 3. CDR3 DNA: TGTGCCATCAGTCCGGGACAGGGAAATTCACCCCTCCACTTT. This codes for CAISPGQGNSPLHF.

This clonotype was observed a few times. The chain combines TRBV29-1 with TRBJ2-2; D remains unclear. The CDR3 is 12 residues long. Per the germline V gene, CDR1 is SQVTM and CDR2 is ANQGSEA. With 3 bases removed from V and 0 bases from J, the gap between germline ends came to 2 bases. CDR3 DNA sequence: TGCAGCGTTGAGTCGAACACCGGGGAGCTGTTTTTT. Amino acid sequence: CSVESNTGELFF.